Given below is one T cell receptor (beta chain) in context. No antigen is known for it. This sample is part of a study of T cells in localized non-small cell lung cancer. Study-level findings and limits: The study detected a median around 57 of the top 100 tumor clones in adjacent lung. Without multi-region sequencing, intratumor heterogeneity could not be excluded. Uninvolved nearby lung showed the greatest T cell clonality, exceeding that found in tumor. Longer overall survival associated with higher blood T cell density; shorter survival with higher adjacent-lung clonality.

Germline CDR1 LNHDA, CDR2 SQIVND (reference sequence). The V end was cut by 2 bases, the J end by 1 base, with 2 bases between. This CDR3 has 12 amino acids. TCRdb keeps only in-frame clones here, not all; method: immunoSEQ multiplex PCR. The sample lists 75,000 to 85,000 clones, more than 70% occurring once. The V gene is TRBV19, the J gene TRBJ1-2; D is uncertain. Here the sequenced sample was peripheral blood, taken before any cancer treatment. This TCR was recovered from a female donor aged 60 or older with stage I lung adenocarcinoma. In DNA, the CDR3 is TGTGCCAGTAGTATAAATAACTATGGCTACACCTTC. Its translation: CASSINNYGYTF.